These 2 T cell receptor beta chains share one sample of origin, sequenced in a study of blood T cell repertoires in COVID-19. TCRdb keeps only in-frame clones here, not all; method: immunoSEQ multiplex PCR. Of roughly 75,000 clones listed, about 89% were seen once; the top ten hold just under 0.6%. Specimen: peripheral blood. The receptors shown here come from a man in his sixties with acute or convalescent COVID-19.

This rearrangement joins TRBV25-1 to TRBJ1-5, with 8 bases matching TRBD1. Germline lookup yields CDR1 MGHDK and CDR2 SYGVNS. This CDR3 spans 17 amino acids. Trimming cost V 4 bases and J 5 bases; bases outside gene matches: 13. The CDR3: CASSVTGGGLHYQPQHF. The CDR3 region has the DNA TGTGCCAGCAGTGTTACAGGGGGGGGTCTCCATTATCAGCCCCAGCATTTT.

The genes are TRBV11-1 and TRBJ1-1, with TRBD1 matching over 7 bases. V lost 2 bases to trimming and J lost 5 bases; unmatched junction nucleotides: 5. Germline lookup yields CDR1 SGHAT and CDR2 FQDESV (reference sequence). The CDR3 is made up of 14 amino acids. The CDR3 DNA sequence: TGTGCCAGCAGCTTATCCAGGGGGAGAACTGAAGCTTTCTTT. This sequence encodes CASSLSRGRTEAFF.